This TCR beta chain was sequenced in a study of CD8+CD57+ T cells in acquired aplastic anemia. Whole-study context: The sorted CD4+ and CD8+ cells yielded an average around 3.2 ug of DNA.

V shed 3 bases, J shed 0 bases, and the junction held 9 bases outside the gene matches. Germline V gene data show CDR1 as SGDLS and CDR2 as YYNGEE. The length of the CDR3 is 17 residues. This clonotype came up once. Its specificity is unknown. Overall study results and limits: Roughly 30 CD8+ CDR3 sequences occurred in both the patients and the controls.

The use of genomic DNA as template underpinned the TCR beta VDJ and CDR3 profiling. One entry per CDR3 protein results from TCRdb running MiXCR on the reads. The sample yields some 140,000 distinct CDR3 sequences, 40% to 65% seen once. Sequencing involved patients with CD8+CD57+ cell expansion previously shown by flow cytometry. The source of this sequence is a human donor with aplastic anemia. The specimen was sorted CD4+, CD8+, or CD8+CD57+ T cells (not recorded which) from PBMCs. V gene TRBV9 combines with J gene TRBJ2-3; 8 bases agree with TRBD1. Here the CDR3 DNA reads TGTGCCAGCAGCGGACCCTGGGGACAGGCCAGCACAGATACGCAGTATTTT. It yields the protein CASSGPWGQASTDTQYF.